A selection of T cell receptor beta chains follows, all from one sample in a study of blood T cell repertoires in COVID-19. Profiling relied on immunoSEQ multiplex PCR, and the TCRdb table lists in-frame clones only, not all of them. The sample lists 100,000 or so clones, about four fifths occurring once. Sequenced input: peripheral blood. The source is a human donor in a cohort sampled during active COVID-19. The CDR3 runs from the conserved cysteine through the conserved F or W. D genes are given only for firm matches. Clone sizes are given selectively: once, few, many, or a class where the clone is expanded.

j_gene,d_gene,abundance,v_gene,CDR3aa,CDR3nt
TRBJ1-2,-,-,TRBV5-1,CASSSDGGGYGYTF,TGCGCCAGCAGCTCCGACGGGGGTGGCTATGGCTACACCTTC
TRBJ1-2,-,-,TRBV4-2,CASSQADTYGYTF,TGTGCCAGCAGCCAAGCGGACACCTATGGCTACACCTTC
TRBJ2-5,-,-,TRBV18,CASSPPRAAAWETQYF,TGTGCCAGCTCACCCCCCCGGGCAGCGGCCTGGGAGACCCAGTACTTC
TRBJ2-3,TRBD2,-,TRBV2,CASSGQRGGTDTQYF,TGTGCCAGCAGTGGTCAGCGGGGGGGCACAGATACGCAGTATTTT
TRBJ2-7,TRBD1,-,TRBV18,CASSTGGHSYEQYF,TGTGCCAGCTCAACAGGGGGGCACTCCTACGAGCAGTACTTC
TRBJ2-1,-,-,TRBV18,CASSPDRQVYNEQFF,TGTGCCAGCTCACCCGATAGGCAGGTCTACAATGAGCAGTTCTTC
TRBJ1-2,-,-,TRBV4-2,CASSRPHGTAEDPYGYTF,TGTGCCAGCAGCCGCCCCCACGGCACAGCCGAAGACCCCTATGGCTACACCTTC
TRBJ2-3,TRBD2,-,TRBV4-1,CASSRGTSNTDTQYF,TGCGCCAGCAGCCGAGGGACTAGCAATACAGATACGCAGTATTTT
TRBJ2-5,-,-,TRBV5-8,CASSLAQAETQYF,TGTGCCAGCAGCTTGGCCCAGGCAGAGACCCAGTACTTC
TRBJ1-1,-,-,TRBV5-1,CASSFARTGTEAFF,TGCGCCAGCAGCTTCGCGAGAACCGGCACTGAAGCTTTCTTT
TRBJ2-7,-,-,TRBV6-5,CASTQGGQDYEQYF,TGTGCCAGCACCCAAGGGGGACAAGACTACGAGCAGTACTTC
TRBJ2-3,TRBD2,once,TRBV5-1,CASSLGNSGGTDTQYF,TGCGCCAGCAGCTTGGGTAATAGCGGGGGGACAGATACGCAGTATTTT
TRBJ2-2,TRBD1,-,TRBV7-9,CASSTGTGAGELFF,TGTGCCAGCAGTACCGGGACAGGGGCCGGGGAGCTGTTTTTT
TRBJ1-6,-,once,TRBV7-2,CASSLTPLDGLRFPPLHF,TGTGCCAGCAGCTTAACCCCCCTCGACGGCCTCAGGTTCCCACCCCTCCACTTT
TRBJ2-3,-,-,TRBV7-9,CASSLTQGRDTQYF,TGTGCCAGCAGCTTAACACAGGGAAGAGATACGCAGTATTTT
TRBJ2-5,TRBD1,-,TRBV29-1,CSVARQGAGETQYF,TGCAGCGTTGCACGACAGGGGGCTGGGGAGACCCAGTACTTC
TRBJ1-1,TRBD1,-,TRBV3-1/TRBV3-2,CASSQGTGVTEAFF,TGTGCCAGCAGCCAAGGGACAGGGGTCACTGAAGCTTTCTTT
TRBJ1-2,-,-,TRBV2,CASSDQGSYYGYTF,TGTGCCAGCAGTGACCAGGGGTCTTACTATGGCTACACCTTC
TRBJ2-3,TRBD2,-,TRBV9,CASSSHRLAGGRNTQYF,TGTGCCAGCAGCTCGCACCGACTAGCGGGGGGGCGAAATACGCAGTATTTT
TRBJ2-1,-,-,TRBV12-3/TRBV12-4,CASSFFYEQFF,TGTGCCAGCAGTTTCTTCTATGAGCAGTTCTTC
TRBJ1-1,TRBD1,-,TRBV28,CASSSFGQGMNTEAFF,TGTGCCAGCAGTTCCTTTGGACAGGGTATGAACACTGAAGCTTTCTTT
TRBJ2-6,-,-,TRBV7-8,CASSSQVLSGANVLTF,TGTGCCAGCAGCTCACAGGTCCTCTCTGGGGCCAACGTCCTGACTTTC
TRBJ2-2,TRBD1,once,TRBV5-1,CASSLTGAGGELFF,TGCGCCAGCAGCTTGACAGGGGCGGGCGGGGAGCTGTTTTTT
TRBJ2-5,TRBD1,few,TRBV7-9,CASRDRAEETQYF,TGTGCCAGCCGGGACAGAGCCGAAGAGACCCAGTACTTC
TRBJ2-3,-,-,TRBV6-6,CASSRAGGLPDTQYF,TGTGCCAGCAGCCGAGCGGGCGGCCTTCCAGATACGCAGTATTTT
TRBJ1-1,TRBD1,once,TRBV6-1,CASSDTYRGTGDTEAFF,TGTGCCAGCAGTGATACTTACAGGGGGACGGGGGACACTGAAGCTTTCTTT
TRBJ2-1,-,few,TRBV5-4,CASQSGADSYNEQFF,TGTGCCAGCCAGTCCGGAGCGGACTCCTACAATGAGCAGTTCTTC
TRBJ1-1,-,-,TRBV5-1,CASSWDWDGKEAFF,TGCGCCAGCAGCTGGGACTGGGACGGCAAAGAGGCTTTCTTT